The entry below gives a single T cell receptor beta chain sequence along with its context. It lacks a known antigen. No base qualities exist here, and no much larger clone lies one base off it. What this sample's time point label stands for: about 28 days (+/-7) after the second vaccine dose. AZD1222 recipients with second doses at about 4 weeks or about 12 weeks were pooled, because spike-specific TCR depth and breadth did not differ between schedules. Vaccinee samples were obtained from the UK trials COV001 and COV002, which included a single-blind randomized controlled phase 2/3 trial of AZD1222 (ChAdOx1 nCoV-19) in healthy adults. For TCRbeta chain sequencing, PBMC samples were collected from trial participants at day 0 and at day 28 after the second dose. The CDR3 regions of human TCRbeta chains were analyzed by immunosequencing. Concerning the study's data processing: TCRs in the repertoires were matched against a reference library of SARS-CoV-2-specific TCRs that had been generated with the MIRA antigen-specificity platform. Breadth meant the fraction of unique TCRs that were SARS-CoV-2-associated, whereas depth meant the fraction of total T cells that were SARS-CoV-2-associated. Using the MIRA data, every spike-specific TCR was mapped to the spike region that the TCR reacted to and assigned to either a CD4 or a CD8 class. Log10-transformed breadth and depth values were compared by one-way ANOVA with Sidak's multiple comparisons tests. Imported from immuneACCESS, the table was reduced by TCRdb to in-frame sequences with V and J called. These copies leave out some clones; in studies compared against another copy, an unresolved V gene accounts for under half, and the cause of the remainder is not known. V and J calls and clone size are those listed in that table; D and trimming were worked out from the DNA. The sample profile shows around 160,000 clones; 92% of them were found once. Around 1% of the sample comes from the top ten.

This specimen comes from a study of T cell responses to AZD1222 COVID-19 vaccine (dated by TCRdb to about 2021). About the full investigation: TCR sequencing was performed for 230 to 250 trial participants, of whom roughly 200 were given two doses of AZD1222 and around 26 were given two doses of MenACWY control vaccine. Trial participants were enrolled by age into subgroups of 18-55, 56-69 and 70-plus years, and about 150, 27 and 61 TCR-sequenced participants, respectively, were included in these subgroups. Study-wide findings and limitations: Conclusions about previously exposed vaccinees are limited, since just a handful of AZD1222 recipients were seropositive for SARS-CoV-2 at baseline. Reportedly, almost half of the unique spike-specific TCRs recognized epitopes lying outside the regions that are mutated in the B.1.351 and B.1.1.7 variants. After two AZD1222 doses, both the breadth and the depth of spike-specific TCRs were significantly higher than at day 0 and than in MenACWY recipients. The 56-69-year group was small, and its depth increase did not reach significance, likely because of low power. Because no day 14 peak-response samples were available, repertoires were characterized only after the peak T cell response. Participants were mostly white British and included more females than males, and it was suggested by the authors that clonal diversity may have been underestimated. CD4 TCRs associated with the vaccine covered the entire spike protein, and the dominant responses were in regions 160-218 and 743-854.

The CDR3 has 15 amino acids, counting the end cysteine and phenylalanine. Left in the record is the CDR3 DNA by itself, 45 bases read in frame from the first base. Trimming accounts for 6 bases at V and 8 bases at J, while the number of junction bases matched to no gene is 15. Based on the germline V gene, the CDR1 and CDR2 sequences are ENHRY and SYGVKD. The specimen comprised peripheral blood, sampled 28 days after the second AZD1222 dose. The chain joins TRBV10-3 to TRBJ1-2; 7 bases in the middle match TRBD1. This clonotype originated in an adult who received the AZD1222 COVID-19 vaccine. The DNA sequence is TGTGCCATCAGGGGGGGGGACAGAGGGCCTGACGGCTACACCTTC. Protein translation: CAIRGGDRGPDGYTF.